The next 10 T cell receptor beta chains were all read from a single sample in a study of OX40 agonist ivuxolimab in advanced cancers. The library was prepared using the immunoSEQ multiplex PCR assay. The table was pulled from immuneACCESS by TCRdb, which kept in-frame rearrangements only. Such tables lose some clones; where checked, under half of the loss comes from unresolved V genes, and the rest has no known cause. This sample lists under 85,000 clones; roughly nine tenths were detected once. 0.31% of the sample comes from the top ten. Material: CD4+ or CD8+ T cells sorted from blood, obtained in a trial of the OX40 agonist ivuxolimab. The receptors originated from an adult with an advanced solid tumor such as melanoma, head and neck, liver or kidney cancer.

This chain links TRBV7-3 with TRBJ2-2; unclear D gene. Germline V gene lookup returns CDR1 SGHTA and CDR2 FQGTGA. The CDR3 is made up of 16 amino acids. Trimming shortened V by 6 bases and J by 2 bases, and 16 bases separated the two germline ends. As DNA, the CDR3 is TGTGCCAGCAGTCCCTCGGTCAGATCTAACACCGGGGAGCTGTTTTTT. Its protein product is CASSPSVRSNTGELFF.

The rearrangement links TRBV30 to TRBJ1-2; D is unresolved. Germline V CDR1 and CDR2: GTSNPN, SVGIG (reference sequence). The ends were cut back, 0 bases at V and 6 bases at J, with 11 bases in the middle. There are 13 residues in the CDR3. CDR3 region: CAWSVRRSDGYTF. CDR3 coding DNA: TGTGCCTGGAGTGTTCGGCGGAGTGATGGCTACACCTTC.

This rearrangement joins TRBV28 to TRBJ1-6; no firm D call. Trimming left V 4 bases short and J 10 bases short, with 20 bases between. The CDR3 extends over 16 amino acids. Germline lookup yields CDR1 MDHEN and CDR2 SYDVKM. The CDR3 DNA sequence: TGTGCCAGCAGTTCCGACACCGCTAGAGAATACTCACCCCTCCACTTT. Protein sequence: CASSSDTAREYSPLHF.

CDR3 amino acids: CASSSEGGETQYF. Here the CDR3 DNA reads TGTGCCAGCAGCTCTGAGGGGGGAGAGACCCAGTACTTC. This sequence joins TRBV7-8 and TRBJ2-5; possibly TRBD1 or TRBD2 for D (6 bases each). With 4 bases removed from V and 4 bases from J, the gap between germline ends came to 10 bases. The germline V gene has CDR1 SGHVS and CDR2 FQNEAQ. The CDR3 consists of 13 residues.

V gene TRBV7-2 combines with J gene TRBJ2-1; 8 bases align to TRBD2. The germline V gene has CDR1 SGHTA and CDR2 FQGNSA. The J segment lost 0 bases and the V segment lost 6 bases, leaving 4 bases of the junction unmatched. The CDR3 runs 15 residues. This CDR3 is CASSSGTSSYNEQFF. The CDR3 DNA reads as TGTGCCAGCAGTTCCGGGACTAGCTCCTACAATGAGCAGTTCTTC.

The chain is built from TRBV19 and TRBJ2-2, with 7 bases that match TRBD2. The trim removed 8 bases at V and 7 bases at J, leaving 1 base unmatched. The CDR3 runs to 11 residues. The germline CDR1 and CDR2 sequences are LNHDA and SQIVND (reference sequence). CDR3 in amino acids: CASRTSGELFF. The CDR3 nucleotides read TGTGCCAGTCGGACTAGCGGGGAGCTGTTTTTT. The full variable domain, in which reference TRBV19 and TRBJ2-2 provide the parts outside the CDR3, is DGGITQSPKYLFRKEGQNVTLSCEQNLNHDAMYWYRQDPGQGLRLIYYSQIVNDFQKGDIAEGYSVSREKKESFPLTVTSAQKNPTAFYLCASRTSGELFFGEGSRLTVL.

This chain uses TRBV19 with TRBJ2-3; D is uncertain. The germline V gene encodes CDR1 LNHDA and CDR2 SQIVND (reference sequence). Trimming removed 5 bases at V and 4 bases at J, with 19 bases between. This CDR3 region has 16 residues. The CDR3 region is CASSSYRKNSADTQYF. The CDR3 DNA reads TGTGCCAGTAGTTCATATCGCAAAAACTCAGCAGATACGCAGTATTTT.

This clone came up once. V usage is TRBV2 and J usage is TRBJ1-5; D is perhaps TRBD1 (6 bases). V dropped 7 bases and J dropped 4 bases, with 14 bases sitting between them. This CDR3 is built from 14 residues. Looked up from germline, CDR1 is SNHLY and CDR2 is FYNNEI. CDR3 in amino acids: CASMRTATNQPQHF. The CDR3 region has the DNA TGTGCCAGCATGAGGACAGCTACAAATCAGCCCCAGCATTTT.

The genes are TRBV28 and TRBJ2-7, with D perhaps TRBD1 (6 bases). There are 16 residues in the CDR3. Trimming took off 4 bases at V and 1 base at J, with 17 bases between the two ends. Germline V CDR1 and CDR2: MDHEN, SYDVKM. CDR3 residues: CASSYYQGKGSYEQYF. The CDR3 DNA follows: TGTGCCAGCAGTTACTATCAGGGGAAGGGGTCCTACGAGCAGTACTTC.

The V call is TRBV19, the J call TRBJ1-2; 10 bases agree with TRBD1. The CDR3 extends over 15 amino acids. Germline V lookup: CDR1 LNHDA, CDR2 SQIVND (reference sequence). V lost 5 bases, J lost 6 bases, and 9 bases stayed unmatched. CDR3 sequence reads: CASSVTGGRGNGYTF. In DNA, the CDR3 is TGTGCCAGTAGTGTGACAGGGGGCCGCGGTAATGGCTACACCTTC.